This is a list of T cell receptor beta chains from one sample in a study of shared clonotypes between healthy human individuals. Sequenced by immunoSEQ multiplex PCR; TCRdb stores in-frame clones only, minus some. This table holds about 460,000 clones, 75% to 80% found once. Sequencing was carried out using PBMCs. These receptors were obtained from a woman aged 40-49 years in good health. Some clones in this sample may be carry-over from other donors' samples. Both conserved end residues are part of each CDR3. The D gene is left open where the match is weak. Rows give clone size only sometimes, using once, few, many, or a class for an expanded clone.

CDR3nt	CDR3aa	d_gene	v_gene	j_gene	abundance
TGTGCCAGCAGCTTCGGAGTTCGGGATGAGCAGTTCTTC	CASSFGVRDEQFF	NA	TRBV7-7	TRBJ2-1	NA
TGTGCCAGCAGCCCGCGACAGATGAACACTGAAGCTTTCTTT	CASSPRQMNTEAFF	NA	TRBV9	TRBJ1-1	once
TGCGCCAGCAGCACCGGACAGGGGGCTGATGGCTACACCTTC	CASSTGQGADGYTF	TRBD1	TRBV5-1	TRBJ1-2	NA
TGTGCCAGCAGCTTGAGGAGCTACGAGCAGTACTTC	CASSLRSYEQYF	NA	TRBV5-4	TRBJ2-7	once
TGCGCCAGCCGACGGGGACAGGGGGCCTACGAGCAGTACTTC	CASRRGQGAYEQYF	TRBD1	TRBV10-2	TRBJ2-7	NA
TGTGCCAGCAGCTTAGTACAGGGTAGCAATGAGCAGTTCTTC	CASSLVQGSNEQFF	NA	TRBV7-2	TRBJ2-1	NA
TGTGCCAGCAGCAGGGAGGTCTACAATGAGCAGTTCTTC	CASSREVYNEQFF	NA	TRBV7-3	TRBJ2-1	once
TGTGCCAGCAGCTTCGGTGGCTCTGGAAACACCATATATTTT	CASSFGGSGNTIYF	NA	TRBV11-3	TRBJ1-3	NA
TGTGCCAGCAGCCCCCATAGCGGGTCTGAGCAGTTCTTC	CASSPHSGSEQFF	TRBD2	TRBV7-3	TRBJ2-1	NA
TGTGCCAGCAGAAGTCCAGGGACTGGAAACACCATATATTTT	CASRSPGTGNTIYF	NA	TRBV28	TRBJ1-3	NA
TGTGCCAGCAGCTTAGAATCGACTAGCGGGAGGCAAGAGACCCAGTACTTC	CASSLESTSGRQETQYF	TRBD2	TRBV7-6	TRBJ2-5	NA
TGTGCCAGTAGTATATCTAGCGGGGTGACCGGGGAGCTGTTTTTT	CASSISSGVTGELFF	TRBD2	TRBV19	TRBJ2-2	NA
TGTGCCAGCAGTGACCTAGCGGGGGAGACCCAGTACTTC	CASSDLAGETQYF	TRBD2	TRBV6-4	TRBJ2-5	once
TGTGCCAGCAGTTACTCGGGCAGTTATAATTCACCCCTCCACTTT	CASSYSGSYNSPLHF	NA	TRBV6-6	TRBJ1-6	NA
TGTGCCAGCAGCCAAGACGGCGGGGCCGCATATGGCTACACCTTC	CASSQDGGAAYGYTF	NA	TRBV4-2	TRBJ1-2	NA
TGTGCCAGCAGTTTCCGCGCAGGGGGGAATGAAAAACTGTTTTTT	CASSFRAGGNEKLFF	TRBD1	TRBV28	TRBJ1-4	few
TGTGCCAGCAGCCCCCCCAGGACTAGCGGGATCTTCCATGAGCAGTTCTTC	CASSPPRTSGIFHEQFF	TRBD2	TRBV7-2	TRBJ2-1	few